This TCR beta chain was retrieved from a study of blood T cell repertoires in COVID-19. Study as a whole: There were acute and convalescent COVID-19 samples, and they came from the United States, Italy and Spain. Nucleic acid was either cDNA or gDNA, and it came from T cells, B-cell-depleted T cells, or PBMCs.

Profiling relied on immunoSEQ multiplex PCR, and the TCRdb table lists in-frame clones only, not all of them. The sample lists approximately 240,000 clones; approximately 86% were seen once. With 4 bases removed from V and 5 bases from J, the gap between germline ends came to 12 bases. This CDR3 is built from 13 residues. Germline V gives CDR1 SGHRS, CDR2 YFSETQ. Participants spanned ages about 18 to 95 years and resided in roughly 22 US areas. Participant-reported clinical history was the basis for cohort assignment. This chain uses TRBV5-1 with TRBJ2-5; D not resolved. The receptor's source is a woman younger than 45 with acute COVID-19. The sequenced sample consisted of PBMCs or T cells enriched from blood (not recorded which). CDR3: CASSRGPEETQYF. DNA of the CDR3: TGCGCCAGCAGCCGCGGCCCGGAGGAGACCCAGTACTTC.